The clone carrying this T cell receptor (beta chain) appeared many times. Its antigen is undetermined. A patient was excluded if there was uncontrolled infection, other autoimmune disease, pregnancy or lactation. Fresh peripheral blood, around 9.5 ml, yielded the PBMCs. This record comes from a study of T cells in Graves' hyperthyroidism and ophthalmopathy. Study details: Specimen type is peripheral blood, collected at initial diagnosis prior to any treatment.

It was RNA transcripts that yielded the amplified TCR beta CDR3 regions. TCR CDR3 regions were first amplified by RT-PCR with HTBI primers. TCRdb reanalysed the multiplex PCR reads using MiXCR and keeps one entry per CDR3 protein. This table holds 300,000 to 500,000 distinct CDR3 sequences, around an eighth found once. Whole-study findings and limits: Expanded thyroid clonotypes (above 0.001) were mostly also found in blood.

Losses at the gene ends were 6 bases for V and 7 bases for J; bases not matched to a gene: 2. The length of the CDR3 is 12 residues. Germline CDR1 reads DFQATT; CDR2 reads SNEGSKA (reference sequence). Sequenced sample: blood. This receptor was taken from a man aged 45-65 years with Graves' ophthalmopathy. The V and J genes are TRBV20-1 and TRBJ2-1; TRBD2 agrees at 11 bases. The CDR3 loop is CSARTSGNEQFF. CDR3 coding DNA: TGCAGTGCCAGGACTAGCGGGAATGAGCAGTTCTTC.